The rows below give T cell receptor beta chains drawn from one sample of a study of regulatory dendritic cells for organ transplantation. This table comes from immunoSEQ multiplex PCR, and its TCRdb copy is limited to in-frame clones, with some not included. Here the sample spans 28,000 or so clones, 80% to 85% being singletons. Sequenced material: naive CD4+ T cells from blood. These receptors were collected from a human donor in good health. The CDR3 runs from the conserved cysteine through the conserved F or W. The order of the fields is CDR3 protein, J gene, V gene, clone size. Size values are once, few and many counts, or a class for expanded clones, and some rows have none.

CDR3aa: CASSSLTGGDYGYTF
j_gene: TRBJ1-2
v_gene: TRBV7-8
abundance: NA

CDR3aa: CASSQDSGANYGYTF
j_gene: TRBJ1-2
v_gene: TRBV4-2
abundance: once

CDR3aa: CASTTGLAEYIQYF
j_gene: TRBJ2-4
v_gene: TRBV2
abundance: NA

CDR3aa: CASSADGQGNTEAFF
j_gene: TRBJ1-1
v_gene: TRBV5-1
abundance: few

CDR3aa: CASSALRGNNEKLFF
j_gene: TRBJ1-4
v_gene: TRBV9
abundance: NA

CDR3aa: CASTLQGLSGYTF
j_gene: TRBJ1-2
v_gene: TRBV6-1
abundance: NA

CDR3aa: CASRNSDRTNTEAFF
j_gene: TRBJ1-1
v_gene: TRBV6-1
abundance: NA

CDR3aa: CASSLARRGSTEAFF
j_gene: TRBJ1-1
v_gene: TRBV5-4
abundance: NA

CDR3aa: CASSGDRGTTEAFF
j_gene: TRBJ1-1
v_gene: TRBV2
abundance: NA

CDR3aa: CATSRDGGQGRSSYTF
j_gene: TRBJ1-2
v_gene: TRBV15
abundance: NA

CDR3aa: CASSFRVNYGYTF
j_gene: TRBJ1-2
v_gene: TRBV27
abundance: NA

CDR3aa: CASSSGSSGNTIYF
j_gene: TRBJ1-3
v_gene: TRBV6-6
abundance: NA

CDR3aa: CASSYLRGGEQFF
j_gene: TRBJ2-1
v_gene: TRBV6-5
abundance: NA

CDR3aa: CAISEGTGSGNTIYF
j_gene: TRBJ1-3
v_gene: TRBV10-3
abundance: NA

CDR3aa: CASSPPVGGGGPDAQYF
j_gene: TRBJ2-3
v_gene: TRBV18
abundance: NA

CDR3aa: CASSLGRQETQYF
j_gene: TRBJ2-5
v_gene: TRBV5-1
abundance: NA

CDR3aa: CAISESGQGEAFF
j_gene: TRBJ1-1
v_gene: TRBV10-3
abundance: NA

CDR3aa: CASSLAPTGGFQETQYF
j_gene: TRBJ2-5
v_gene: TRBV5-1
abundance: NA

CDR3aa: CASSFGRGESPLHF
j_gene: TRBJ1-6
v_gene: TRBV5-4
abundance: few

CDR3aa: CASSEVGGIYEQYF
j_gene: TRBJ2-7
v_gene: TRBV6-1
abundance: once

CDR3aa: CASSGGGQLQGRPDF
j_gene: TRBJ1-2
v_gene: TRBV9
abundance: NA

CDR3aa: CASSPRGVSTYEQYF
j_gene: TRBJ2-7
v_gene: TRBV5-1
abundance: NA

CDR3aa: CASRPGGFSNQPQHF
j_gene: TRBJ1-5
v_gene: TRBV6-5
abundance: few

CDR3aa: CASSQEGGANTGELFF
j_gene: TRBJ2-2
v_gene: TRBV4-2
abundance: NA

CDR3aa: CASSLGQGAPSPQHF
j_gene: TRBJ1-5
v_gene: TRBV5-6
abundance: NA

CDR3aa: CASSLEGSSGNQETQYF
j_gene: TRBJ2-5
v_gene: TRBV5-4
abundance: NA

CDR3aa: CASSPPNRGGYTF
j_gene: TRBJ1-2
v_gene: TRBV19
abundance: few

CDR3aa: CASSPKEVVGTEAFF
j_gene: TRBJ1-1
v_gene: TRBV18
abundance: NA

CDR3aa: CASSLRQGSFDGYTF
j_gene: TRBJ1-2
v_gene: TRBV18
abundance: NA

CDR3aa: CASSPGVYEQYF
j_gene: TRBJ2-7
v_gene: TRBV18
abundance: NA

CDR3aa: CASSPGQGAKTEAFF
j_gene: TRBJ1-1
v_gene: TRBV7-9
abundance: NA

CDR3aa: CASSLDFTGKYNSPLHF
j_gene: TRBJ1-6
v_gene: TRBV5-1
abundance: NA

CDR3aa: CASSSRGLPTHEQYF
j_gene: TRBJ2-7
v_gene: TRBV5-6
abundance: NA

CDR3aa: CASSLATGVTDTQYF
j_gene: TRBJ2-3
v_gene: TRBV7-9
abundance: once

CDR3aa: CASSPKGDRTYNEQFF
j_gene: TRBJ2-1
v_gene: TRBV19
abundance: NA

CDR3aa: CASSGGRSEKLFF
j_gene: TRBJ1-4
v_gene: TRBV2
abundance: NA

CDR3aa: CASTQRGFSTDTQYF
j_gene: TRBJ2-3
v_gene: TRBV6-5
abundance: NA

CDR3aa: CASGTLLQGTGYQPQHF
j_gene: TRBJ1-5
v_gene: TRBV12-5
abundance: NA

CDR3aa: CASSEGGASGAGELFF
j_gene: TRBJ2-2
v_gene: TRBV2
abundance: NA

CDR3aa: CASSLVPQGLGYGYTF
j_gene: TRBJ1-2
v_gene: TRBV7-2
abundance: NA

CDR3aa: CASSLNPAGQGDYGYTF
j_gene: TRBJ1-2
v_gene: TRBV7-2
abundance: NA

CDR3aa: CASSRDRGTTNEQFF
j_gene: TRBJ2-1
v_gene: TRBV5-1
abundance: NA

CDR3aa: CASSSPRRVGEAFF
j_gene: TRBJ1-1
v_gene: TRBV5-8
abundance: NA

CDR3aa: CLIGGDPYNEQFF
j_gene: TRBJ2-1
v_gene: TRBV7-2
abundance: NA

CDR3aa: CASSPAAAETQYF
j_gene: TRBJ2-5
v_gene: TRBV18
abundance: NA

CDR3aa: CASSSRRGSQETQYF
j_gene: TRBJ2-5
v_gene: TRBV11-2
abundance: NA

CDR3aa: CASSTTGMGYNEQFF
j_gene: TRBJ2-1
v_gene: TRBV27
abundance: NA

CDR3aa: CASSPSDRGNEQFF
j_gene: TRBJ2-1
v_gene: TRBV11-3
abundance: NA

CDR3aa: CASSSGHGTRLAEAFF
j_gene: TRBJ1-1
v_gene: TRBV11-3
abundance: NA

CDR3aa: CASSTYRETNSPLHF
j_gene: TRBJ1-6
v_gene: TRBV18
abundance: few

CDR3aa: CASREQVSSYEQYF
j_gene: TRBJ2-7
v_gene: TRBV6-4
abundance: NA

CDR3aa: CASSKRQGPGTEAFF
j_gene: TRBJ1-1
v_gene: TRBV9
abundance: NA

CDR3aa: CASSFLLQGTEAFF
j_gene: TRBJ1-1
v_gene: TRBV19
abundance: NA

CDR3aa: CASSPSWATDTQYF
j_gene: TRBJ2-3
v_gene: TRBV18
abundance: once